This T cell receptor beta chain was identified during a study of metastatic and nonmetastatic thyroid tumors. The overall study: Repertoires from blood and tumor or nodule tissue of malignant and benign thyroid patients were compared.

This clone was detected many times. Germline assignment: CDR1 SGHTA and CDR2 FQGNSA. The CDR3 loop spans 18 amino acids. With V trimmed by 0 bases and J by 2 bases, 5 bases remained unmatched. TCRdb re-analyzed the PCR reads using MiXCR. The sample holds about 69,000 clones, 11% to 15% seen once. No treatment of any kind had been given to any patient before thyroid surgery. The TCR sequence derives from a male donor with papillary thyroid cancer or a benign thyroid nodule (not recorded which). Some clones in this sample may be carry-over from other donors' samples. The V gene is TRBV7-2, the J gene TRBJ2-2; 11 bases are shared with TRBD2. The source material was blood. The CDR3 DNA reads TGTGCCAGCAGCTTAGCGGGGGGACTAGCGGAAAACACCGGGGAGCTGTTTTTT. Its protein is CASSLAGGLAENTGELFF.